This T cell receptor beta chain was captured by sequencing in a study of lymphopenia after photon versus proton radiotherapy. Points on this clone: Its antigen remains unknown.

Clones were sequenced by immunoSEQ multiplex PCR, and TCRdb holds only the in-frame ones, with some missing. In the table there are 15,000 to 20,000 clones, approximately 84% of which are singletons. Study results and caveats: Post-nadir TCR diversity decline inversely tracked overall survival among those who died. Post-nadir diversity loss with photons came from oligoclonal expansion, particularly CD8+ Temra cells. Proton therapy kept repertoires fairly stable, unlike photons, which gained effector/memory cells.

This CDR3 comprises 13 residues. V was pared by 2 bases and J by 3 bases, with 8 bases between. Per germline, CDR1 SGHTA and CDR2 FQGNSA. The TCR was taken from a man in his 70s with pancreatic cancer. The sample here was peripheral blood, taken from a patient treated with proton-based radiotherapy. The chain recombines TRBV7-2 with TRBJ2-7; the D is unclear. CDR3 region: CASSLKVIYEQYF. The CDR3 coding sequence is TGTGCCAGCAGCTTAAAAGTAATCTACGAGCAGTACTTC. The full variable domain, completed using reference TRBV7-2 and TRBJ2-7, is GAGVSQSPSNKVTEKGKDVELRCDPISGHTALYWYRQSLGQGLEFLIYFQGNSAPDKSGLPSDRFSAERTGGSVSTLTIQRTQQEDSAVYLCASSLKVIYEQYFGPGTRLTVT.